Listed here are 26 T cell receptor beta chains from one sample, sequenced in a study of cytomegalovirus exposure and HLA in healthy donors. The study ran its PCR with 60 Vbeta and 13 Jbeta primers. Assay: immunoSEQ multiplex PCR; the TCRdb copy retains only in-frame clones and omits some. In the table there are about 200,000 clones, around three quarters of which are singletons. The sequencing sample was made of PBMCs. The origin of the receptors is a middle-aged man in good health and CMV-seronegative.

The gene calls are TRBV6-5 and TRBJ2-7, with D hard to call. CDR3 length equals 15 residues. Germline V gene sequence: CDR1 MNHEY, CDR2 SVGAGI. V was clipped by 1 base and J by 0 bases, with 10 bases between them. CDR3 nucleotide sequence: TGTGCCAGCAGTTACTTATCGGGTAGCTCCTACGAGCAGTACTTC. Its protein product is CASSYLSGSSYEQYF.

The chain links TRBV5-1 to TRBJ1-1; D unresolved. The CDR3 has 13 amino acids. Germline V gene sequence: CDR1 SGHRS, CDR2 YFSETQ. Trimming took 8 bases from V and 6 from J, leaving 17 bases between them. This CDR3 reads CASTGPREAEAFF. The CDR3 nucleotides are TGCGCCAGTACCGGCCCTCGCGAGGCTGAAGCTTTCTTT.

V is TRBV5-1 and J is TRBJ2-1, with TRBD2 identical over 13 bases. The CDR3 loop spans 18 amino acids. Unmatched junction bases numbered 13, after V lost 3 bases and J lost 7 bases. The germline gives CDR1 SGHRS, CDR2 YFSETQ. CDR3 sequence: CASSSGGTSGNPENEQFF. The CDR3 DNA reads as TGCGCCAGCAGCTCTGGGGGGACTAGCGGGAACCCTGAGAATGAGCAGTTCTTC. Using reference TRBV5-1 and TRBJ2-1 for the parts outside the CDR3, the full variable domain is KAGVTQTPRYLIKTRGQQVTLSCSPISGHRSVSWYQQTPGQGLQFLFEYFSETQRNKGNFPGRFSGRQFSNSRSEMNVSTLELGDSALYLCASSSGGTSGNPENEQFFGPGTRLTVL.

The rearrangement uses TRBV6-1 and TRBJ2-1; 10 nucleotides line up with TRBD2. The V segment lost 6 bases and the J segment 9 bases; nucleotides outside the gene matches: 8. Germline-derived CDR1 and CDR2 are MNHNS and SASEGT. The CDR3 covers 14 residues. CDR3 nucleotide sequence: TGTGCCAGCAGACTCAGCGGGGGGGCATCTGAGCAGTTCTTC. Protein sequence: CASRLSGGASEQFF.

The CDR3 sequence: CSVYTGNGYTF. The CDR3 DNA reads TGCAGCGTCTATACAGGGAATGGCTACACCTTC. This chain joins TRBV29-1 and TRBJ1-2, with TRBD1 as a possible D gene (6 bases). Per germline, CDR1 SQVTM and CDR2 ANQGSEA. V was clipped by 6 bases and J by 6 bases, with 11 bases between them. CDR3 length equals 11 residues.

As for this clone: The same CDR3 can be traced to other DNA sequences in this sample. This CDR3 reads CASSGQGYSYEQYF. CDR3 DNA sequence: TGTGCCAGCTCCGGACAGGGCTACTCCTACGAGCAGTACTTC. This sequence joins TRBV2 and TRBJ2-7; 8 bases fit TRBD1. Germline assignment: CDR1 SNHLY and CDR2 FYNNEI. V trimming: 8 bases; J trimming: 0 bases; junction bases outside the gene matches: 6. The CDR3 spans 14 residues.

This chain uses TRBV15 with TRBJ1-3; D may be TRBD1 (5 bases). CDR1 is LNHNV and CDR2 is YYDKDF in the germline V gene (reference sequence). The CDR3 length is 16 residues. V lost 4 bases and J lost 0, with 13 bases in between. This chain's CDR3 is CATSKIQQVSGNTIYF. CDR3 sequence (DNA): TGTGCCACCAGCAAAATTCAACAGGTCTCTGGAAACACCATATATTTT. The whole variable domain, remainder taken from reference TRBV15 and TRBJ1-3, is DAMVIQNPRYQVTQFGKPVTLSCSQTLNHNVMYWYQQKSSQAPKLLFHYYDKDFNNEADTPDNFQSRRPNTSFCFLDIRSPGLGDTAMYLCATSKIQQVSGNTIYFGEGSWLTVV.

This chain links TRBV25-1 with TRBJ1-1; maybe TRBD1 (5 bases). The CDR3 spans 15 residues. In germline, CDR1 is MGHDK, CDR2 SYGVNS. Trimming pared 3 bases from V and 5 bases from J, leaving 16 bases between. Here the CDR3 DNA reads TGTGCCAGCAGTGATAGGGCCCGGGGGAGGACTGAAGCTTTCTTT. Translating it yields CASSDRARGRTEAFF.

V gene TRBV5-1 combines with J gene TRBJ2-4; the D gene is possibly TRBD2 (6 bases). The CDR3 length is 14 residues. CDR1 is SGHRS, CDR2 YFSETQ, per germline. Between the trimmed V and J ends, which lost 4 bases and 6 bases, there was a span of 14 bases. The DNA of the CDR3 is TGCGCCAGCAGCAAGGAGGGAATAGTAAACATTCAGTACTTC. Its translation is CASSKEGIVNIQYF.

The chain combines TRBV7-2 with TRBJ2-7; D is possibly TRBD1 (5 bases). CDR3 length: 13 residues. V was pared by 5 bases and J by 1 base, with 9 bases between. From germline, CDR1 is SGHTA and CDR2 FQGNSA. The CDR3 bases are TGTGCCAGCAGCGTGGACATTTCCTACGAGCAGTACTTC. Translation: CASSVDISYEQYF.

This clone came up a few times. This chain links TRBV7-9 with TRBJ1-1; D unclear. Germline V gene lookup returns CDR1 SEHNR and CDR2 FQNEAQ (reference sequence). CDR3 length: 12 amino acids. Trimming stripped 5 bases from V and 1 base from J, with 5 bases between. The CDR3 loop is CASSLTNTEAFF. The CDR3 DNA follows: TGTGCCAGCAGCCTAACGAACACTGAAGCTTTCTTT.

The J gene is TRBJ1-1, the V gene TRBV5-1; a possible D gene is TRBD1 (6 bases). The CDR3 is 14 residues long. Germline CDR1 is SGHRS and CDR2 is YFSETQ. V was trimmed by 0 bases and J by 5 bases, leaving 11 bases between them. DNA for the CDR3: TGCGCCAGCAGCTTGGCTGGGGGCGGTACTGAAGCTTTCTTT. Translating gives CASSLAGGGTEAFF.

This clone was recorded only once. A read error may be the cause here, since a much bigger clone is one base away. Within the sample, other DNA sequences also encode this same CDR3. The chain employs TRBV7-3 and TRBJ1-1; a weak D match, TRBD1 (5 bases). V was trimmed by 5 bases and J by 1 base, leaving 8 bases between them. The CDR3 totals 13 residues. Germline V gene lookup returns CDR1 SGHTA and CDR2 FQGTGA. The CDR3 region has the DNA TGTGCCAGCAGCCTACAGGAGAACACTGAAGCTTTCTTT. This encodes CASSLQENTEAFF.

The chain is built from TRBV5-4 and TRBJ2-2; 8 positions match TRBD1. The germline CDR1 and CDR2 sequences are SGHNT and YYREEE (reference sequence). Trimming removed 3 bases from V and 9 bases from J; junction bases left unmatched: 10. This CDR3 is built from 15 residues. The CDR3 DNA reads TGTGCCAGCAGCTCACAGGGGGATGGGTCCCGGGAGCTGTTTTTT. Translating it yields CASSSQGDGSRELFF.

The chain carries TRBV27 and TRBJ1-6, with 7 bases lining up with TRBD1. The CDR3 runs to 16 residues. Per germline, CDR1 MNHEY and CDR2 SMNVEV (reference sequence). The trim removed 2 bases at V and 9 bases at J, leaving 10 bases unmatched. The CDR3 DNA reads as TGTGCCAGCAGTTTAGACAGGGTTAATATCGGTTCACCCCTCCACTTT. This encodes CASSLDRVNIGSPLHF.

This chain uses TRBV19 with TRBJ1-2; 10 nucleotides align to TRBD1. V shed 5 bases, J shed 8 bases, and the junction held 8 bases outside the gene matches. Germline lookup yields CDR1 LNHDA and CDR2 SQIVND (reference sequence). The CDR3 sequence is 14 residues long. CDR3 amino acids: CASSLTGGAGGYTF. CDR3 nucleotide sequence: TGTGCCAGTAGTTTGACAGGGGGCGCTGGGGGCTACACCTTC.

The chain links TRBV2 to TRBJ2-7, with 10 bases aligning to TRBD2. Germline V lookup: CDR1 SNHLY, CDR2 FYNNEI. The V gene end was trimmed by 4 bases and the J gene end by 3 bases; junction bases not matched to a gene: 6. CDR3 length: 15 residues. The chain's CDR3 is CASSGGLASYYEQYF. DNA for the CDR3: TGTGCCAGCAGTGGGGGACTAGCGAGTTACTACGAGCAGTACTTC.

The V gene is TRBV2, the J gene TRBJ2-3, with 14 bases lining up with TRBD2. The trim removed 10 bases at V and 3 bases at J, leaving 3 bases unmatched. The germline V gene has CDR1 SNHLY and CDR2 FYNNEI. There are 14 residues in the CDR3. The CDR3 sequence is CATGTSGRTDTQYF. The CDR3 DNA sequence: TGTGCCACCGGGACTAGCGGGAGAACAGATACGCAGTATTTT.

The V call is TRBV7-3, the J call TRBJ2-3; 8 bases are shared with TRBD1. The junction had 5 bases not matched to a gene; V was cut back by 2 bases and J by 4 bases. The germline V gene encodes CDR1 SGHTA and CDR2 FQGTGA. The CDR3 sequence is 15 residues long. In nucleotides, the CDR3 is TGTGCCAGCAGCTTAGAAGGACAGGGCGCAGATACGCAGTATTTT. Translation: CASSLEGQGADTQYF.

The genes are TRBV4-2 and TRBJ2-5; TRBD2 matches 7 bases. CDR1 LGHNA and CDR2 YNFKEQ come from the germline V gene. This CDR3 has 16 residues. Trimming removed 0 bases from V and 4 bases from J; junction bases left unmatched: 8. CDR3 in amino acids: CASSQDGEGERETQYF. The CDR3 coding sequence is TGTGCCAGCAGCCAAGATGGGGAGGGAGAGCGAGAGACCCAGTACTTC.

This chain uses TRBV28 with TRBJ2-1; D ambiguous. The CDR3 spans 12 residues. Germline lookup yields CDR1 MDHEN and CDR2 SYDVKM. The V end was cut by 5 bases, the J end by 5 bases, with 7 bases between. The CDR3 here is CASSPADNEQFF. The CDR3 DNA is TGTGCCAGCAGTCCCGCAGACAATGAGCAGTTCTTC.

The J gene is TRBJ2-5, the V gene TRBV4-3; TRBD1 aligns across 9 bases. The J call is in doubt because the DNA end fits TRBJ2-7 better. This CDR3 region has 16 residues. Germline V gives CDR1 LGHNA, CDR2 YSLEER. The CDR3 coding sequence is TGCGCCAGCAGCCAAGATCCGAGGACAGGGGCGGGCGAGCAGTACTTC. It translates to CASSQDPRTGAGEQYF.

CDR3 sequence reads: CASSPGLSDTQYF. As DNA, the CDR3 is TGCGCCAGCAGCCCGGGACTGTCGGATACGCAGTATTTT. J is TRBJ2-3 and V is TRBV4-1, with a weak D call TRBD2 (6 bases). Between the trimmed V and J ends, which lost 4 bases and 6 bases, there was a span of 11 bases. The CDR3 loop spans 13 amino acids. Germline values: CDR1 MGHRA, CDR2 YSYEKL.

The rearrangement uses TRBV19 and TRBJ2-1; D is perhaps TRBD2 (6 bases). The CDR3 runs to 16 residues. CDR1 is LNHDA, CDR2 SQIVND, per germline (reference sequence). Trimming took off 4 bases at V and 2 bases at J, with 15 bases between the two ends. CDR3 in DNA: TGTGCCAGTAGTAACGGGGGACTGTACGCCTACAATGAGCAGTTCTTC. Its protein is CASSNGGLYAYNEQFF.

As DNA, the CDR3 is TGTGCCAGCAGCCAAGATGCGGCCCACTATGGCTACACCTTC. Its translation: CASSQDAAHYGYTF. This chain links TRBV16 with TRBJ1-2; D uncertain. With 2 bases removed from V and 3 bases from J, the gap between germline ends came to 10 bases. Germline V gene data show CDR1 as KGHSY and CDR2 as FQNENV. This CDR3 is built from 14 residues.

J is TRBJ2-7 and V is TRBV11-2, with 8 nucleotides matching TRBD1. The CDR3 runs to 13 residues. V shed 2 bases and J 6 bases; nucleotides not matched to a gene: 3. Germline CDR1 and CDR2: SGHAT and FQNNGV. The CDR3 sequence: CASSLWTGTEQYF. CDR3 bases: TGTGCCAGCAGCTTATGGACAGGGACCGAGCAGTACTTC.